Included here is one T cell receptor beta chain sequence, with context. Its specificity is not known. Samples with a second dose at about 4 or about 12 weeks were pooled together. The source of the sample is a study of T cell responses to AZD1222 COVID-19 vaccine. Study observations and caveats: The study found vaccine-associated CD4 TCRs spanning spike, dominant at 160-218 and 743-854. The donors showed a predominance of white British ancestry and of females, with possible underestimation of clonal diversity. Seropositive at baseline were only a handful of AZD1222 recipients.

Trimming removed 3 bases at V and 4 bases at J, with 10 bases between. CDR3 length: 13 amino acids. Germline V gives CDR1 DFQATT, CDR2 SNEGSKA (reference sequence). Clones were read by immunoSEQ multiplex PCR, and TCRdb kept only the in-frame ones, dropping some. The sample has tens of thousands of clones, around 90% seen once. The chain has TRBV20-1 and TRBJ2-1; D unresolved. This TCR came from an adult who received the AZD1222 COVID-19 vaccine. Sequenced material: peripheral blood, taken 28 days after the second AZD1222 dose. CDR3 loop: CSASHWQYNEQFF. DNA for the CDR3: TGCAGTGCTAGTCATTGGCAATACAATGAGCAGTTCTTC.